The 3 T cell receptor beta chains below come from one sample, sequenced in a study of blood T cell repertoires in COVID-19. Profiled with immunoSEQ multiplex PCR; TCRdb holds only in-frame clones, not every one. The sample holds around 180,000 clones; approximately 85% are singletons and the top ten take approximately 9.9%. The specimen was peripheral blood. Receptors originate from a human donor with active or convalescent COVID-19. The donor label of this sample is uncertain.

This rearrangement joins TRBV5-1 to TRBJ2-1; 11 nucleotides line up with TRBD2. The CDR3 has 14 residues. Trimming took 5 bases from V and 10 from J; bases not matched to a gene: 8. Germline CDR1 is SGHRS and CDR2 is YFSETQ. CDR3 sequence (DNA): TGCGCCAGCAGTCTTCGACTAGCGGGGTTGGAGCAGTTCTTC. Encoded protein: CASSLRLAGLEQFF. Complete variable domain (other parts from reference TRBV5-1 and TRBJ2-1): KAGVTQTPRYLIKTRGQQVTLSCSPISGHRSVSWYQQTPGQGLQFLFEYFSETQRNKGNFPGRFSGRQFSNSRSEMNVSTLELGDSALYLCASSLRLAGLEQFFGPGTRLTVL.

This clone was detected only a few times. The gene calls are TRBV19 and TRBJ2-5; D is possibly TRBD2 (5 bases). Per germline, CDR1 LNHDA and CDR2 SQIVND (reference sequence). The CDR3 loop spans 13 amino acids. V was shortened by 4 bases and J by 1 base, with 7 bases between the two germline ends. The CDR3 sequence: CASSKDFQETQYF. CDR3 sequence (DNA): TGTGCCAGTAGTAAGGACTTCCAAGAGACCCAGTACTTC.

The V gene is TRBV7-3, the J gene TRBJ2-1; D not resolved. Germline assignment: CDR1 SGHTA and CDR2 FQGTGA. The CDR3 totals 15 residues. Trimming took off 5 bases at V and 2 bases at J, with 13 bases between the two ends. CDR3: CASSEARVPYNEQFF. CDR3 nucleotides: TGTGCCAGCAGCGAGGCTCGAGTCCCCTACAATGAGCAGTTCTTC.